This T cell receptor (beta chain) came from a study of blood T cell repertoires in COVID-19. The germline gives CDR1 LNHDA, CDR2 SQIVND (reference sequence). Trimming removed 5 bases at V and 3 bases at J, with 11 bases between. The CDR3 is 13 amino acids. Assay: immunoSEQ multiplex PCR; the TCRdb copy retains only in-frame clones and omits some. The data show a few hundred thousand clones, with less than 90% seen just once and under 4.5% held by the top ten. The sequencing sample was made of peripheral blood. This sequence was found in a man between 60 and 75 years old who had recovered from COVID-19. The chain links TRBV19 to TRBJ2-7; perhaps TRBD1 as D (5 bases). The CDR3 loop reads CASSPGHNYEQYF. CDR3 DNA: TGTGCCAGTAGTCCCGGACATAACTACGAGCAGTACTTC. Drawing the rest from reference TRBV19 and TRBJ2-7, the complete variable domain is DGGITQSPKYLFRKEGQNVTLSCEQNLNHDAMYWYRQDPGQGLRLIYYSQIVNDFQKGDIAEGYSVSREKKESFPLTVTSAQKNPTAFYLCASSPGHNYEQYFGPGTRLTVT.